This T cell receptor (beta chain) was identified in a study of PD-1 blockade in mismatch repair-deficient tumors. The study, taken as a whole, reports: Rapid post-treatment expansion, then contraction, generally preceding radiologic response, marked tumor-resident clones.

Assay used: immunoSEQ multiplex PCR; TCRdb lists only in-frame clones, some missing. The data hold around 40,000 clones, with roughly 83% observed a single time. TCRs were sequenced from a few patients responding to pembrolizumab. This CDR3 contains 17 residues. The germline V gene has CDR1 SGHRS and CDR2 YFSETQ. V was shortened by 1 base and J by 4 bases, with 21 bases between the two germline ends. Turning to this clone: Its antigen is undetermined.

The V gene is TRBV5-1, the J gene TRBJ2-7; D ambiguous. This receptor was identified in an adult with mismatch repair-deficient cancer. The sample consisted of peripheral blood, taken 4 weeks after starting pembrolizumab. The CDR3 DNA reads TGCGCCAGCAGCTTGTACGGTCGGATGTTCACCGTGTACGAGCAGTACTTC. It specifies CASSLYGRMFTVYEQYF.